The sequence of this TCR beta chain was determined in a study of spatial heterogeneity in lung cancer. Regarding the study as a whole: Approximate estimated coverage of tumor T cells amounted to 7% for alpha and over 12% for beta chains. The number of expanded tumor alpha and beta chains correlated with mutation number.

A unique molecular identifier was attached to every TCR cDNA molecule. A single record per CDR3 protein comes from TCRdb applying MiXCR to the 5' RACE reads. The sample lists 4,500 to 6,500 distinct CDR3 sequences; over 10% were seen once. Time point denoted: sample taken at primary tumor resection. The donor population consisted of more than 55 patients with untreated, early-stage non-small cell lung cancer. Whole RNA from tumor, nontumor lung or frozen PBMC was sequenced unsorted. In its sample, this clonotype was seen many times. Its antigen is undetermined. Germline assignment: CDR1 SGHRS and CDR2 YFSETQ. CDR3 size: 14 residues. Trimming removed 4 bases at V and 1 base at J, with 10 bases between.

The V gene is TRBV5-1, the J gene TRBJ2-3; D is uncertain. The sample was lung tumor tissue, taken at surgery. The sequence derives from a female donor with early-stage non-small cell lung cancer. CDR3 DNA sequence: TGCGCCAGCAGCCCCGAAGCTCGCACAGATACGCAGTATTTT. The encoded protein is CASSPEARTDTQYF.